The clone carrying this TCR beta chain appeared many times. Antigen unknown. The data were taken from a study of T cells in Graves' hyperthyroidism and ophthalmopathy. General observations from the study: The model made its ophthalmopathy prediction, and onset followed a median roughly 6.5 months later.

Germline V gene sequence: CDR1 SGHTA, CDR2 FQGTGA. The CDR3 loop spans 17 amino acids. The V gene end was trimmed by 4 bases and the J gene end by 8 bases; junction bases not matched to a gene: 15. It was RNA transcripts that yielded the amplified TCR beta CDR3 regions. The HTBI primer set was used in a first-round RT-PCR of the TCR CDR3. TCRdb reprocessed the multiplex PCR reads via MiXCR and lists one record per CDR3 protein. The table includes around 600,000 distinct CDR3 sequences, approximately 15% detected once. Material for sequencing was blood. The origin of this receptor is a woman between 18 and 29 years old with Graves' ophthalmopathy. The chain links TRBV7-3 to TRBJ2-1; 9 bases agree with TRBD2. The CDR3 coding sequence is TGTGCCAGCAGCTACTCGGCAGCGGGAGGTCCCGGGGATGAGCAGTTCTTC. This sequence encodes CASSYSAAGGPGDEQFF.